This TCR beta chain originates from a study of identifying expanded T cells in peripheral blood. Profiling relied on immunoSEQ multiplex PCR, and the TCRdb table lists in-frame clones only, not all of them. This sample yields about 90,000 clones, of which 88% are seen a single time; around 6% belongs to the top ten. Turning to this clone: The antigen is not known.

Per the germline V gene, CDR1 is SEHNR and CDR2 is FQNEAQ (reference sequence). V shed 9 bases and J 4 bases; nucleotides not matched to a gene: 1. This CDR3 comprises 12 residues. During the collection period, no donor immune events like infections were recorded. The study, taken as a whole, reports: About 1.2 clones differed between technical replicates, versus roughly 17 and 20 over time. Clone count variance between roughly 2-week samples rose with total template count.

This receptor was identified in a person aged 18 to 70 in good health. The specimen was blood. This rearrangement joins TRBV7-9 to TRBJ1-1; TRBD1 aligns across 11 bases. CDR3 nucleotides: TGTGCCAGTGGGACAGGGGGCACTGAAGCTTTCTTT. Translating it yields CASGTGGTEAFF.